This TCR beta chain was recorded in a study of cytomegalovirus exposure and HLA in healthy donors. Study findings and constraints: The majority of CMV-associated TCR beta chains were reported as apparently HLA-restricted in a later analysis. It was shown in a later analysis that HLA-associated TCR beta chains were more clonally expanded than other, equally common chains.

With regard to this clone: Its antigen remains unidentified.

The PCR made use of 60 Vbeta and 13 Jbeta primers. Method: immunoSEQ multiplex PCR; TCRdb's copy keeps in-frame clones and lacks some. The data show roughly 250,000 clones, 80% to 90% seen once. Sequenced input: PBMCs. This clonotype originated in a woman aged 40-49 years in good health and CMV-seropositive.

This CDR3 is CASSGTGKETQYF. The CDR3 DNA reads TGTGCCAGCTCCGGGACAGGGAAGGAGACCCAGTACTTC. The chain couples TRBV2 to TRBJ2-5, with 9 bases fitting TRBD1. Germline V gene lookup returns CDR1 SNHLY and CDR2 FYNNEI. The CDR3 is 13 amino acids. J gave up 5 bases and V 8 bases, and 6 bases lay outside the gene matches. The whole variable domain, remainder taken from reference TRBV2 and TRBJ2-5, is EPEVTQTPSHQVTQMGQEVILRCVPISNHLYFYWYRQILGQKVEFLVSFYNNEISEKSEIFDDQFSVERPDGSNFTLKIRSTKLEDSAMYFCASSGTGKETQYFGPGTRLLVL.